Following are 32 T cell receptor beta chains from one sample sequenced in a study of cytomegalovirus exposure and HLA in healthy donors (dated by TCRdb to about 2017). The library was obtained by the immunoSEQ multiplex PCR assay. The table was pulled from immuneACCESS by TCRdb, which kept in-frame rearrangements only. Such tables lose some clones; where checked, under half of the loss comes from unresolved V genes, and the rest has no known cause. In all, the sample holds hundreds of thousands of clones, and roughly 85% of those were seen once. The ten top clones hold under 0.9% of the sample. The sample comprised PBMCs. Receptor source: a woman younger than 30 in good health and CMV-seronegative.

The chain is built from TRBV30 and TRBJ2-1; the match to TRBD2 covers 9 bases. This CDR3 region has 21 residues. The ends lost 4 bases at V and 0 bases at J; junction bases unmatched: 22. Germline lookup yields CDR1 GTSNPN and CDR2 SVGIG (reference sequence). The CDR3 is CAWKGGVWVTSGLASYNEQFF. CDR3 DNA sequence: TGTGCCTGGAAGGGGGGGGTTTGGGTAACTAGCGGGTTAGCCTCCTACAATGAGCAGTTCTTC.

The V and J genes are TRBV10-3 and TRBJ1-2, with unresolved D. CDR1 and CDR2 (germline): ENHRY, SYGVKD. V lost 0 bases and J 2 bases, leaving 13 bases between the germline ends. The CDR3 has 16 residues. The DNA of the CDR3 is TGTGCCATCAGTGAGTCCGTGGAGGTGCGGAACTATGGCTACACCTTC. Protein product: CAISESVEVRNYGYTF.

CDR3 sequence: CASTPAGRYGYTF. CDR3 sequence (DNA): TGTGCCAGCACTCCGGCGGGAAGGTATGGCTACACCTTC. This rearrangement joins TRBV6-1 to TRBJ1-2; D gene unclear. V was cut by 7 bases and J by 5 bases, with 14 bases left in between. The germline gives CDR1 MNHNS, CDR2 SASEGT. The CDR3 is 13 residues long.

The rearrangement uses TRBV4-1 and TRBJ2-7, with 13 positions matching TRBD2. The CDR3 spans 19 residues. The V and J ends lost 4 bases and 6 bases, in that order; junction bases with no gene match: 18. Germline V CDR1 and CDR2: MGHRA, YSYEKL. CDR3 residues: CASSPIGGLAGPLGGEQYF. The CDR3 DNA follows: TGCGCCAGCAGCCCAATCGGGGGACTAGCGGGGCCCCTAGGTGGCGAGCAGTACTTC.

The chain links TRBV5-1 to TRBJ2-7; the match to TRBD1 covers 8 bases. With V trimmed by 4 bases and J by 3 bases, 6 bases remained unmatched. The CDR3 has 14 amino acids. Germline V gene data show CDR1 as SGHRS and CDR2 as YFSETQ. The CDR3 reads CASSTDRARYEQYF. CDR3 DNA: TGCGCCAGCAGCACGGACAGGGCCCGCTACGAGCAGTACTTC.

V is TRBV11-2 and J is TRBJ2-1; 9 nucleotides match TRBD2. Germline trimming cut 6 bases from V and 5 bases from J; bases unmatched to any gene: 8. The germline V gene has CDR1 SGHAT and CDR2 FQNNGV. The CDR3 has 15 amino acids. CDR3 sequence reads: CASRVLAGNHNEQFF. In DNA, the CDR3 is TGTGCCAGCAGGGTGCTAGCGGGGAATCACAATGAGCAGTTCTTC.

This rearrangement joins TRBV6-1 to TRBJ1-2; TRBD1 matches at 10 bases. The germline V gene has CDR1 MNHNS and CDR2 SASEGT. Trimming at V came to 4 bases and at J to 5 bases, leaving 7 bases not matched to a gene. The CDR3 loop spans 15 amino acids. The CDR3 here is CASSARDRGPYGYTF. In DNA form, the CDR3 reads TGTGCCAGCAGTGCCCGGGACAGGGGACCTTATGGCTACACCTTC.

This chain connects TRBV7-2 to TRBJ2-3; 11 nucleotides agree with TRBD2. The CDR3 contains 16 residues. V lost 3 bases to trimming and J lost 0 bases; unmatched junction nucleotides: 2. Looked up from germline, CDR1 is SGHTA and CDR2 is FQGNSA. In DNA form, the CDR3 reads TGTGCCAGCAGCTTGGGACTAGCGGTCAGCACAGATACGCAGTATTTT. Translated, it gives CASSLGLAVSTDTQYF.

For the CDR3, the DNA is TGTGCCAGCAGCCCCAACGGGGAGGATACGCAGTATTTT. Translating gives CASSPNGEDTQYF. The chain is built from TRBV7-2 and TRBJ2-3; D may be TRBD2 (5 bases). Between the trimmed V and J ends, which lost 5 bases and 6 bases, there was a span of 12 bases. The CDR3 is made up of 13 amino acids. Germline V CDR1 and CDR2: SGHTA, FQGNSA. Variable domain in full (rest from reference TRBV7-2 and TRBJ2-3): GAGVSQSPSNKVTEKGKDVELRCDPISGHTALYWYRQSLGQGLEFLIYFQGNSAPDKSGLPSDRFSAERTGGSVSTLTIQRTQQEDSAVYLCASSPNGEDTQYFGPGTRLTVL.

This chain connects TRBV6-1 to TRBJ2-2; a possible D gene is TRBD1 (6 bases). In germline, CDR1 is MNHNS, CDR2 SASEGT. The CDR3 runs 13 residues. Trimming stripped 8 bases from V and 2 bases from J, with 9 bases between. This chain's CDR3 is CASSGVNTGELFF. Here the CDR3 DNA reads TGTGCCAGCTCAGGGGTTAACACCGGGGAGCTGTTTTTT.

The CDR3 here is CASSLGVRGTGELFF. The DNA of the CDR3 is TGTGCCAGCAGCTTGGGGGTCAGGGGCACCGGGGAGCTGTTTTTT. The V and J genes are TRBV5-5 and TRBJ2-2; D is possibly TRBD1 (6 bases). Germline V gives CDR1 SGHKS, CDR2 YYEKEE (reference sequence). This CDR3 contains 15 residues. Trimming pared 0 bases from V and 4 bases from J, leaving 10 bases between.

The rearrangement uses TRBV28 and TRBJ2-1, with D tentatively TRBD2 (5 bases). The CDR3 runs 13 residues. The V and J ends lost 6 bases and 5 bases respectively, with 11 bases between them. Germline-derived CDR1 and CDR2 are MDHEN and SYDVKM. CDR3 bases: TGTGCCAGCAGGACACCCGGGGACAATGAGCAGTTCTTC. Its protein is CASRTPGDNEQFF. The full variable domain, rest sourced from reference TRBV28 and TRBJ2-1, is DVKVTQSSRYLVKRTGEKVFLECVQDMDHENMFWYRQDPGLGLRLIYFSYDVKMKEKGDIPEGYSVSREKKERFSLILESASTNQTSMYLCASRTPGDNEQFFGPGTRLTVL.

The V call is TRBV27, the J call TRBJ2-2; 15 bases agree with TRBD2. CDR1 is MNHEY, CDR2 SMNVEV, per germline (reference sequence). The CDR3 loop spans 17 amino acids. Trimming took 6 bases from V and 5 from J; bases not matched to a gene: 7. CDR3 sequence: CASRGTGTSGRTGELFF. The CDR3 nucleotides read TGTGCCAGCAGGGGGACAGGGACTAGCGGGAGGACCGGGGAGCTGTTTTTT.

The chain couples TRBV11-2 to TRBJ2-7; 7 nucleotides line up with TRBD1. J was trimmed by 3 bases and V by 5 bases; bases with no gene match: 10. Germline V CDR1 and CDR2: SGHAT, FQNNGV. The CDR3 runs to 15 residues. The CDR3 DNA sequence: TGTGCCAGCAGCCCGTTGACAGGGAGCGTCTACGAGCAGTACTTC. Translation: CASSPLTGSVYEQYF.

The chain joins TRBV13 to TRBJ2-2, with a weak D call TRBD1 (5 bases). V was cut by 2 bases and J by 6 bases, with 13 bases left in between. The CDR3 runs to 15 residues. Looked up from germline, CDR1 is PRHDT and CDR2 is FYEKMQ (reference sequence). CDR3 in amino acids: CASSLQGPVSGELFF. Written as DNA, the CDR3 is TGTGCCAGCAGCTTACAGGGCCCGGTTTCCGGGGAGCTGTTTTTT.

This chain uses TRBV5-6 with TRBJ2-2; 7 bases align to TRBD1. The V gene's germline CDR1 is SGHDT and CDR2 YYEEEE. Trimming took 3 bases from V and 3 from J; bases not matched to a gene: 5. The CDR3 sequence is 15 residues long. The CDR3 region is CASSSDRLDTGELFF. CDR3 bases: TGTGCCAGCAGCTCGGACAGGTTAGACACCGGGGAGCTGTTTTTT.

This chain links TRBV5-1 with TRBJ1-1; perhaps TRBD1 as D (5 bases). V was shortened by 7 bases and J by 2 bases, with 15 bases between the two germline ends. Looked up from germline, CDR1 is SGHRS and CDR2 is YFSETQ. The length of the CDR3 is 14 residues. CDR3 protein: CASGGGATNTEAFF. The CDR3 coding sequence is TGCGCCAGCGGGGGAGGGGCCACAAACACTGAAGCTTTCTTT.

The chain couples TRBV7-3 to TRBJ2-1; D call uncertain. The length of the CDR3 is 13 residues. V dropped 0 bases and J dropped 10 bases, with 10 bases sitting between them. From germline, CDR1 is SGHTA and CDR2 FQGTGA. Here the CDR3 reads CASSLTSAGEQFF. DNA of the CDR3: TGTGCCAGCAGCTTAACGAGCGCTGGCGAGCAGTTCTTC. Combining the CDR3 with reference TRBV7-3 and TRBJ2-1 gives the whole variable domain GAGVSQTPSNKVTEKGKYVELRCDPISGHTALYWYRQSLGQGPEFLIYFQGTGAADDSGLPNDRFFAVRPEGSVSTLKIQRTERGDSAVYLCASSLTSAGEQFFGPGTRLTVL.

The chain joins TRBV6-5 to TRBJ1-2; D might be TRBD1 (6 bases). CDR3 size: 14 residues. Trimming left V 6 bases short and J 4 bases short, with 15 bases between. CDR1 is MNHEY, CDR2 SVGAGI, per germline. The CDR3 DNA reads as TGTGCCAGCAGAGGGGGTCTCAGGGGCTATGGCTACACCTTC. This gives the protein CASRGGLRGYGYTF.

This chain links TRBV9 with TRBJ2-5; 13 bases align to TRBD2. The CDR3 is 16 residues long. The germline V gene has CDR1 SGDLS and CDR2 YYNGEE. J gave up 5 bases and V 2 bases, and 6 bases lay outside the gene matches. The CDR3, as DNA: TGTGCCAGCAGCGTTGGGACTAGCGGGGTTAGTGAGACCCAGTACTTC. As protein: CASSVGTSGVSETQYF.

The V and J genes are TRBV4-2 and TRBJ1-1, with 11 bases that match TRBD1. Germline values: CDR1 LGHNA, CDR2 YNFKEQ. The J segment lost 0 bases and the V segment lost 1 base, leaving 4 bases of the junction unmatched. The CDR3 sequence is 17 residues long. The CDR3 sequence is CASSQGTGGGMNTEAFF. In DNA form, the CDR3 reads TGTGCCAGCAGCCAAGGGACAGGGGGCGGGATGAACACTGAAGCTTTCTTT.

The chain has TRBV9 and TRBJ1-6; D uncertain. V lost 5 bases and J 11 bases, leaving 11 bases between the germline ends. CDR3 length equals 12 residues. Germline CDR1 reads SGDLS; CDR2 reads YYNGEE. The CDR3 protein is CASSGLRPPLHF. The CDR3 bases are TGTGCCAGCAGTGGACTACGCCCACCCCTCCACTTT.

The V gene is TRBV7-6, the J gene TRBJ2-3; the D gene is possibly TRBD2 (7 bases). CDR1 and CDR2 (germline): SGHVS, FNYEAQ. The CDR3 covers 14 residues. V lost 4 bases and J lost 3, with 11 bases in between. The CDR3, as DNA: TGTGCCAGCAGCTCTAGCGGACAGACAGATACGCAGTATTTT. Amino acid sequence: CASSSSGQTDTQYF.

The rearrangement links TRBV29-1 to TRBJ2-6; TRBD2 agrees at 11 bases. J was trimmed by 5 bases and V by 4 bases; bases with no gene match: 13. The CDR3 sequence is 18 residues long. CDR1 is SQVTM and CDR2 is ANQGSEA in the germline V gene. The CDR3 protein is CSVVSSGGPAQRANVLTF. CDR3 DNA: TGCAGCGTTGTTTCTAGCGGGGGGCCGGCTCAAAGGGCCAACGTCCTGACTTTC. The full variable domain, with the rest looked up from reference TRBV29-1 and TRBJ2-6, is SAVISQKPSRDICQRGTSLTIQCQVDSQVTMMFWYRQQPGQSLTLIATANQGSEATYESGFVIDKFPISRPNLTFSTLTVSNMSPEDSSIYLCSVVSSGGPAQRANVLTFGAGSRLTVL.

The CDR3 nucleotides are TGTGCCAGCAGTGTCAAACAGGGGTCGTTCCCCAGGAGCAATCAGCCCCAGCATTTT. This codes for CASSVKQGSFPRSNQPQHF. The genes are TRBV27 and TRBJ1-5; TRBD1 agrees at 7 bases. CDR3 length: 19 residues. The trim removed 5 bases at V and 1 base at J, leaving 17 bases unmatched. Per germline, CDR1 MNHEY and CDR2 SMNVEV (reference sequence).

The V gene is TRBV7-6, the J gene TRBJ2-5, with D perhaps TRBD1 (5 bases). Trimming shortened V by 2 bases and J by 1 base, and 8 bases separated the two germline ends. CDR1 SGHVS and CDR2 FNYEAQ come from the germline V gene. The CDR3 contains 14 residues. The CDR3 bases are TGTGCCAGCAGCTTATACAGGACCCAAGAGACCCAGTACTTC. The encoded protein is CASSLYRTQETQYF.

The chain joins TRBV6-5 to TRBJ1-5; TRBD1 is a possible D gene (5 bases). Trimming took 0 bases from V and 7 from J, leaving 13 bases between them. CDR1 and CDR2 from the germline V gene are MNHEY and SVGAGI. The CDR3 consists of 15 residues. The CDR3, as DNA: TGTGCCAGCAGTTACTCTGACAGCCCCTGGCAGCCCCAGCATTTT. Protein product: CASSYSDSPWQPQHF.

J is TRBJ1-4 and V is TRBV29-1, with a weak D call TRBD1 (5 bases). V lost 7 bases and J lost 6, with 12 bases in between. The CDR3 sequence is 12 residues long. Germline-derived CDR1 and CDR2 are SQVTM and ANQGSEA. CDR3 sequence: CSAGGEYEKLFF. Here the CDR3 DNA reads TGCAGCGCCGGGGGGGAGTATGAAAAACTGTTTTTT.

The DNA for the CDR3 is TGTGCCAGCAGCCCCACAGACTACCCCACAGATACGCAGTATTTT. It specifies CASSPTDYPTDTQYF. The chain carries TRBV4-2 and TRBJ2-3, with a possible D match to TRBD2 (5 bases). Germline lookup yields CDR1 LGHNA and CDR2 YNFKEQ. The length of the CDR3 is 15 residues. V was clipped by 4 bases and J by 2 bases, with 13 bases between them.

The CDR3: CASTHYPGGLNEKLFF. The CDR3 nucleotides are TGTGCCAGCACCCATTACCCTGGGGGCCTGAATGAAAAACTGTTTTTT. The rearrangement links TRBV27 to TRBJ1-4, with D maybe TRBD1 (6 bases). Trimming removed 7 bases at V and 5 bases at J, with 20 bases between. Germline-derived CDR1 and CDR2 are MNHEY and SMNVEV (reference sequence). CDR3 length equals 16 residues.

This chain joins TRBV23-1 and TRBJ1-1, with TRBD1 as a possible D gene (6 bases). TRBV23-1 is flagged as an ORF with uncertain function. The CDR3 loop spans 15 amino acids. V was trimmed by 9 bases and J by 3 bases, leaving 20 bases between them. CDR3: CARQGLHLGDTEAFF. CDR3 bases: TGCGCCAGACAGGGACTACATCTGGGGGACACTGAAGCTTTCTTT.

This chain joins TRBV5-5 and TRBJ1-4; D gene ambiguous. This CDR3 has 17 amino acids. Germline V gives CDR1 SGHKS, CDR2 YYEKEE (reference sequence). Trimming cost V 0 bases and J 0 bases, with 12 bases left between them. CDR3 coding DNA: TGTGCCAGCAGCTTGGCTGCAGGTACTGCAACTAATGAAAAACTGTTTTTT. As protein: CASSLAAGTATNEKLFF.